This T cell receptor (beta chain) was obtained from a study of blood T cell repertoires in COVID-19 (dated by TCRdb to 2019 to 2021). At the level of the whole study: Samples from collaborators originated in the United States, Italy and Spain and spanned both the acute and convalescent phases of COVID-19. The material from the prospective study consisted of cDNA or gDNA derived from T cells, B-cell-depleted T cells, or PBMCs. Subjects who had been exposed to COVID-19, were actively infected with it, or had recovered from it provided the deeply sampled blood TCRbeta repertoires that made up the dataset. A freely available public database, intended as a resource for researchers studying the immune response to SARS-CoV-2, is where the repertoires were released. The samples were drawn from two sources: the first 160 participants of the ongoing ImmuneRACE study, and 1,200 or so subjects contributed by 6 global collaborators. The sample metadata nearly always contained a de-identified subject ID, COVID-19 status, age in years and sex. HLA class I and class II types, where available, came from metadata supplied by the sample provider rather than from assay-based typing.

In the case of this clone: There is no known antigen for this receptor. One base away there is no much larger clone; base qualities are not given.

Results the study describes overall, beyond this receptor: The amount of clinical and demographic metadata varied by source and participant and was provided uncurated.

Whole blood was collected in K2EDTA tubes by collaborating institutions according to the institutions' own protocols. For TCRbeta analysis, collaborators shipped samples in one of three forms: frozen whole blood, isolated PBMCs, or DNA extracted from either of those sample types. TCRbeta CDR3 regions were amplified from genomic DNA using the immunoSEQ Assay, a bias-controlled multiplex PCR. As for the original processing: Within the assay, amplification of reference gene primers was used to estimate how many nucleated cells each sample contained. Sequence reads were collapsed and filtered to measure the absolute abundance of every unique TCRbeta CDR3 rearrangement. For each sample, productive Simpson clonality was calculated as the square root of Simpson's diversity index across productive rearrangements. This immuneACCESS table, as held by TCRdb, lists in-frame sequences with V and J called but not all clones. Of the missing ones, under half trace to an unresolved V gene in checked studies; the others have no known cause. V, J and clone size are those of that table, while D and trimming were read from the DNA. The sample contains under 55,000 clones, about 80% of them found a single time. Roughly 25% of the sample is held by the ten biggest clonotypes.

CDR1 and CDR2 are read off the germline V gene as MNHEY and SVGAGI. The CDR3 spans 13 residues, from the cysteine through the phenylalanine. Just the 39-base CDR3 DNA is kept, in frame starting at base 1. Deletion took 8 bases off V and 7 bases off J, with a span of 14 bases between the germline ends. The chain employs TRBV6-5 and TRBJ1-4; the D gene assignment is ambiguous. The clonotype comes from a man in his sixties or seventies with acute or convalescent COVID-19. Source material: peripheral blood. This receptor has the CDR3 CASLDLEGEKLFF. The nucleotide sequence reads TGTGCCAGCCTGGATTTGGAGGGTGAAAAACTGTTTTTT.